A selection of T cell receptor beta chains follows, all from one sample in a study of cytomegalovirus exposure and HLA in healthy donors. The table came from immunoSEQ multiplex PCR; TCRdb's copy has only in-frame clones and leaves some out. The table shows about 250,000 clones, with roughly 89% occurring only once. The source material was PBMCs. These receptors originate from a man between 18 and 35 years old in good health and CMV-seronegative. The CDR3 runs from the conserved cysteine through the conserved F or W. The D gene is left open where the match is weak. The size entry is marked missing in some rows and otherwise reads once, few, many or a size class.

clone_size	v_call	cdr3_length	j_call	d_call	cdr3_aa	cdr3_nt
NA	TRBV5-4	15	TRBJ2-5	TRBD2	CASSWRAGGGETQYF	TGTGCCAGCAGCTGGCGCGCGGGAGGGGGGGAGACCCAGTACTTC
once	TRBV4-1	18	TRBJ2-1	NA	CASSQEELGLEGFHEQFF	TGCGCCAGCAGCCAGGAGGAACTAGGTCTAGAAGGGTTCCATGAGCAGTTCTTC
once	TRBV27	13	TRBJ2-7	TRBD2	CASSSGSVYEQYF	TGTGCCAGTTCTAGCGGGAGTGTCTACGAGCAGTACTTC
NA	TRBV7-2	14	TRBJ1-5	TRBD1	CASSWTGGDQPQHF	TGTGCCAGCAGCTGGACAGGGGGCGATCAGCCCCAGCATTTT
NA	TRBV18	13	TRBJ1-1	NA	CASSPREGGEAFF	TGTGCCAGCTCACCGAGGGAGGGCGGTGAAGCTTTCTTT
NA	TRBV4-2	14	TRBJ2-2	NA	CASSQGRPTGELFF	TGTGCCAGCAGCCAAGGGAGGCCCACCGGGGAGCTGTTTTTT
NA	TRBV4-3	15	TRBJ2-3	TRBD2	CASSYSSGGGDTQYF	TGCGCCAGCAGCTATTCTAGCGGGGGGGGAGATACGCAGTATTTT
NA	TRBV6-6	14	TRBJ1-2	NA	CASSYSGGVYGYTF	TGTGCCAGCAGTTACTCGGGGGGGGTCTATGGCTACACCTTC
once	TRBV5-1	15	TRBJ2-5	NA	CASSLAAHVQETQYF	TGCGCCAGCAGCTTGGCCGCGCACGTCCAAGAGACCCAGTACTTC
NA	TRBV7-2	15	TRBJ2-1	NA	CASSLTRGDYNEQFF	TGTGCCAGCAGCTTAACGCGGGGCGATTACAATGAGCAGTTCTTC
NA	TRBV18	14	TRBJ1-5	NA	CASSRGQLDQPQHF	TGTGCCAGCTCACGAGGACAGTTAGATCAGCCCCAGCATTTT
NA	TRBV27	13	TRBJ2-7	NA	CASSLTGFHEQYF	TGTGCCAGCAGTTTAACAGGGTTCCACGAGCAGTACTTC
NA	TRBV4-2	15	TRBJ2-3	TRBD2	CASSPSGGAKDTQYF	TGTGCCAGCAGCCCTAGCGGGGGGGCCAAAGATACGCAGTATTTT
NA	TRBV18	15	TRBJ2-1	TRBD2	CASSPSGGDYNEQFF	TGTGCCAGCTCTCCCAGCGGGGGGGACTACAATGAGCAGTTCTTC
NA	TRBV27	15	TRBJ2-7	TRBD2	CATRWGSGSSYEQYF	TGTGCCACCAGGTGGGGTAGCGGGAGCTCCTACGAGCAGTACTTC
few	TRBV19	16	TRBJ2-1	TRBD2	CASSIEERGLYNEQFF	TGTGCCAGTAGTATAGAGGAGCGGGGACTTTACAATGAGCAGTTCTTC
NA	TRBV27	14	TRBJ2-3	TRBD2	CASSSGLATDTQYF	TGTGCCAGCAGTTCAGGACTAGCCACAGATACGCAGTATTTT
once	TRBV28	14	TRBJ2-7	NA	CASSFQGRIYEQYF	TGTGCCAGCAGTTTTCAGGGGCGCATCTACGAGCAGTACTTC